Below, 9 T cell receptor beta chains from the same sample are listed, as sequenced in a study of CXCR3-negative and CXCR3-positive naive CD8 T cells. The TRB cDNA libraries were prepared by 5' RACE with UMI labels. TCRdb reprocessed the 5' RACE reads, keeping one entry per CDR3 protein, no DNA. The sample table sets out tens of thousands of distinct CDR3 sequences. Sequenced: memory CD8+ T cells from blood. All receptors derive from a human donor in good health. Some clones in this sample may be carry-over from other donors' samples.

CDR3 in amino acids: CSAQSAAEADTQYF. The chain joins TRBV20-1 to TRBJ2-3; TCRdb designates TRBD1, a call that cannot be tested without DNA. The CDR3 loop spans 14 amino acids. Germline V gives CDR1 DFQATT, CDR2 SNEGSKA (reference sequence).

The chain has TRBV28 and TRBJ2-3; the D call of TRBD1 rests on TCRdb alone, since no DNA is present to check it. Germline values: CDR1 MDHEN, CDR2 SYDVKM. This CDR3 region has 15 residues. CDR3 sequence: CASHLDRNSADTQYF.

CDR3 protein: CASSKGTDYTGELFF. The chain recombines TRBV19 with TRBJ2-2; the D call of TRBD1 rests on TCRdb alone, since no DNA is present to check it. The CDR3 is made up of 15 amino acids. Germline V gene data show CDR1 as LNHDA and CDR2 as SQIVND (reference sequence).

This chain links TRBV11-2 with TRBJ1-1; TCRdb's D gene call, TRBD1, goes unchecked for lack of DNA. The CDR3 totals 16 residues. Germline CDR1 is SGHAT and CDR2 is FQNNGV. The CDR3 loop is CASSYSGGRGSSGAFF.

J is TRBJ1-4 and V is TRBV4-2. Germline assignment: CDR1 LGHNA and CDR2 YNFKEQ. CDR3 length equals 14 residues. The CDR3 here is CASSQEEVDEKLFF.

The CDR3 loop reads CSVAGTTNEKLFF. The chain joins TRBV29-1 to TRBJ1-4. CDR3 length equals 13 residues. Germline V gives CDR1 SQVTM, CDR2 ANQGSEA.

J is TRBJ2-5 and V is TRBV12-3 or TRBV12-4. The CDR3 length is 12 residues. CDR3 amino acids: CASARHGETQYF.

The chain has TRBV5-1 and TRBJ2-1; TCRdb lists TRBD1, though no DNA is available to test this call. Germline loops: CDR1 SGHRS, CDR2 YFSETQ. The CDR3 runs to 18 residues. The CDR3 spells CASSLEGARISAYNEQFF.

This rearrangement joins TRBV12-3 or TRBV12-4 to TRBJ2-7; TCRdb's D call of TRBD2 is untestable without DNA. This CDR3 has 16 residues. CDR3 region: CASSSPGGRGYYEQYF.